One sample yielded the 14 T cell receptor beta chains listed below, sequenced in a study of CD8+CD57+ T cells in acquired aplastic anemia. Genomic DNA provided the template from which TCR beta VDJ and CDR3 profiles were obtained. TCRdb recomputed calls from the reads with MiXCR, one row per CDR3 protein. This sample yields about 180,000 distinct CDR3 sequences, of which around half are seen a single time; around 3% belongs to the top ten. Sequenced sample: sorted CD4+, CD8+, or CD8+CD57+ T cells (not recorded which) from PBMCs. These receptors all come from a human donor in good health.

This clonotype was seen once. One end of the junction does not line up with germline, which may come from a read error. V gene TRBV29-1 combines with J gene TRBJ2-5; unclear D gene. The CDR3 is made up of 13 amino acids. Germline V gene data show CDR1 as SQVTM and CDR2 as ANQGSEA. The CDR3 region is CASTSGSRRTQYF. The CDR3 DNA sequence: TGTGCCAGTACAAGTGGTAGCCGGCGGACCCAGTACTTC.

CDR3 amino acids: CSVGTGISTDTQYF. The CDR3 coding sequence is TGCAGCGTCGGGACAGGGATTAGCACAGATACGCAGTATTTT. J is TRBJ2-3 and V is TRBV29-1; TRBD1 aligns across 9 bases. Trimming cost V 6 bases and J 0 bases; bases outside gene matches: 4. The CDR3 runs to 14 residues. Germline loops: CDR1 SQVTM, CDR2 ANQGSEA.

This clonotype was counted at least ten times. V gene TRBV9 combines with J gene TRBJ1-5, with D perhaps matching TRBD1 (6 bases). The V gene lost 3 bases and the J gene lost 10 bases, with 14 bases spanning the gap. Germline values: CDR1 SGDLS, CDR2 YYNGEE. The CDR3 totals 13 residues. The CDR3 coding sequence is TGTGCCAGCAGCGAGGGGGGAATTAGCCCCCAGCATTTT. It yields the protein CASSEGGISPQHF.

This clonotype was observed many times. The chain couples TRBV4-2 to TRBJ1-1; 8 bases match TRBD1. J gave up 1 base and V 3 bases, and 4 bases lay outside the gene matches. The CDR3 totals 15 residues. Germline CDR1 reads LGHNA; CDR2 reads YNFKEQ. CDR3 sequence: CASSQNRGANTEAFF. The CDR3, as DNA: TGTGCCAGCAGCCAGAACAGGGGGGCGAACACTGAAGCTTTCTTT.

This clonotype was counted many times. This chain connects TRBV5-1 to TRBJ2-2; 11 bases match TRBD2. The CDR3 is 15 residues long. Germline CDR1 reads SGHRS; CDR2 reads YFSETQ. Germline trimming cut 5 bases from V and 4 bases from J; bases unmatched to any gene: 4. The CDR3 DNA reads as TGCGCCAGCAGTACTAGCGGGAGAAGCACCGGGGAGCTGTTTTTT. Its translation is CASSTSGRSTGELFF.

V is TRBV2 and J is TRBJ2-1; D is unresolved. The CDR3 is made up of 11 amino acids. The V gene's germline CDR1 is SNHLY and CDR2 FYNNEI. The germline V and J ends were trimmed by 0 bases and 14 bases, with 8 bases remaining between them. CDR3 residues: CASSEAVPKFF. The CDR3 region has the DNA TGTGCCAGCAGTGAAGCCGTACCCAAGTTCTTC.

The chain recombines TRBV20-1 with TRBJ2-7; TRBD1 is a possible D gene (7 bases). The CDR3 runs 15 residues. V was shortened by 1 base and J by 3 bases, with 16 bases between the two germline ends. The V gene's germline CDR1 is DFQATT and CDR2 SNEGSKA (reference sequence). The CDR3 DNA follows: TGCAGTGCTAGAGCCTTGCGGGACAGCCACTACGAGCAGTACTTC. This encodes CSARALRDSHYEQYF.

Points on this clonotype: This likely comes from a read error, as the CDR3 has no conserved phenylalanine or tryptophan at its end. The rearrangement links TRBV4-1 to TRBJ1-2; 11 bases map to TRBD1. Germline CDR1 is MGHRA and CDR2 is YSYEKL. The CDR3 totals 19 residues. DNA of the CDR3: TGCGTCAGCAGAAGTGTAGGCCGGGACAGGGGGATCTCTAACTATGGCTACACCCTC. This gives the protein CVSRSVGRDRGISNYGYTL.

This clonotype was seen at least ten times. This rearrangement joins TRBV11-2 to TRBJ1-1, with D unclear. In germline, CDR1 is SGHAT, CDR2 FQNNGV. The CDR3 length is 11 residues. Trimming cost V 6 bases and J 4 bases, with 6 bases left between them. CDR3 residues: CASSPFTEAFF. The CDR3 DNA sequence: TGTGCCAGCAGTCCGTTCACTGAAGCTTTCTTT. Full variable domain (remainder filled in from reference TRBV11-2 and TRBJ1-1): EAGVAQSPRYKIIEKRQSVAFWCNPISGHATLYWYQQILGQGPKLLIQFQNNGVVDDSQLPKDRFSAERLKGVDSTLKIQPAKLEDSAVYLCASSPFTEAFFGQGTRLTVV.

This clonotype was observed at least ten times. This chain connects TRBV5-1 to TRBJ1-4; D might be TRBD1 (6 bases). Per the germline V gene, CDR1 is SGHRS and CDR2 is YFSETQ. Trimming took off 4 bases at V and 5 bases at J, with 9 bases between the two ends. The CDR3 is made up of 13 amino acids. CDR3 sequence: CASSPQGNEKLFF. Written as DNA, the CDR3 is TGCGCCAGCAGCCCACAGGGAAATGAAAAACTGTTTTTT.

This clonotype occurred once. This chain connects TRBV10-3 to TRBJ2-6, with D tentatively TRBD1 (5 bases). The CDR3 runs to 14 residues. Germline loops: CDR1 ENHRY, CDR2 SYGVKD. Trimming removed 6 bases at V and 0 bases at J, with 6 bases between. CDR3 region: CAISQGSGANVLTF. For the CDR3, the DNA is TGTGCCATCAGCCAGGGCTCTGGGGCCAACGTCCTGACTTTC.

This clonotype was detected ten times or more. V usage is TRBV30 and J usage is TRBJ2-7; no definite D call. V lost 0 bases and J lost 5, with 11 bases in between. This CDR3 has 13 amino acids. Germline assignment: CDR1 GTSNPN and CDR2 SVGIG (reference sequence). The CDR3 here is CAWSVHPTNEQYF. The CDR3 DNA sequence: TGTGCCTGGAGTGTACACCCTACGAACGAGCAGTACTTC.

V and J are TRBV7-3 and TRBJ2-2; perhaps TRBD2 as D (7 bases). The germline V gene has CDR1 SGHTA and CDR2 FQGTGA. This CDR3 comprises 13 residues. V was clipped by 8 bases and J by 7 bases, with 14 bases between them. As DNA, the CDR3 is TGTGCCAGCCAAACGGGGGGCGGCGGGGAGCTGTTTTTT. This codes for CASQTGGGGELFF.

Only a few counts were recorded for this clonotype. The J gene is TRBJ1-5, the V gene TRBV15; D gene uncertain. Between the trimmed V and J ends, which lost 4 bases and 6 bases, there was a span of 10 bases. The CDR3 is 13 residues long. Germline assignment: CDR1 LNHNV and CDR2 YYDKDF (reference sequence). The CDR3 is CATSNRRGQPQHF. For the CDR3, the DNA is TGTGCCACCAGCAACCGCCGGGGTCAGCCCCAGCATTTT.